One and the same sample provided the 6 T cell receptor beta chains below, sequenced in a study of T cells after yellow fever vaccination. TCRdb analysed the 5' RACE reads with MiXCR anew, one entry per CDR3 protein. The sample has 620,000 or so distinct CDR3 sequences, 9% to 15% seen once. Sequences were derived from PBMCs, sampled on the day of the yellow fever booster vaccination. Every receptor here comes from a man aged 25 to 40 who received the YFV17D yellow fever vaccine.

This clonotype was counted a few times. V gene TRBV5-1 combines with J gene TRBJ2-1; 7 bases are shared with TRBD1. J was trimmed by 7 bases and V by 0 bases; bases with no gene match: 10. From germline, CDR1 is SGHRS and CDR2 YFSETQ. The CDR3 runs to 16 residues. This chain's CDR3 is CASSLGSTGHFNEQFF. CDR3 in DNA: TGCGCCAGCAGCTTGGGGTCGACAGGGCATTTTAATGAGCAGTTCTTC.

This clonotype came up a few times. The chain combines TRBV6-2 or TRBV6-3 with TRBJ2-4; TRBD1 aligns across 7 bases. V shed 8 bases and J 0 bases; nucleotides not matched to a gene: 7. Germline V gives CDR1 MNHEY, CDR2 SVGEGT. The CDR3 spans 15 residues. The DNA of the CDR3 is TGTGCCAGCTTGGACAGGTCCTCAGCCAAAAACATTCAGTACTTC. This codes for CASLDRSSAKNIQYF.

The chain joins TRBV5-1 to TRBJ1-2; D ambiguous. The CDR3 has 13 amino acids. Germline V gene lookup returns CDR1 SGHRS and CDR2 YFSETQ. V shed 1 base and J shed 7 bases, with 11 bases lying between them. The CDR3 region is CASSLPAESGYTF. DNA for the CDR3: TGCGCCAGCAGCTTGCCGGCAGAGTCTGGCTACACCTTC.

This clonotype turned up a few times. The gene calls are TRBV20-1 and TRBJ1-5; D is unresolved. The V end lost 6 bases, the J end lost 3 bases, and 9 bases lay between the germline ends. CDR3 length: 12 amino acids. Germline V gene sequence: CDR1 DFQATT, CDR2 SNEGSKA (reference sequence). The DNA for the CDR3 is TGCAGTGCGGGGTTGAACAATCAGCCCCAGCATTTT. This sequence encodes CSAGLNNQPQHF.

The chain joins TRBV6-5 to TRBJ2-7, with D possibly called TRBD1 or TRBD2 (5 bases each). This CDR3 has 14 amino acids. The ends were cut back, 2 bases at V and 6 bases at J, with 14 bases in the middle. CDR1 is MNHEY and CDR2 is SVGAGI in the germline V gene. The CDR3 reads CASSYRGEGLEQYF. The CDR3 coding sequence is TGTGCCAGCAGTTACCGGGGTGAGGGGCTCGAGCAGTACTTC.

The chain combines TRBV5-1 with TRBJ1-1, with 7 bases aligning to TRBD1. CDR1 is SGHRS and CDR2 is YFSETQ in the germline V gene. V was clipped by 7 bases and J by 7 bases; unmatched bases: 13. The CDR3 has 14 residues. The CDR3 loop reads CASGGGGNNNEAFF. CDR3 coding DNA: TGCGCCAGCGGGGGAGGGGGCAATAATAATGAAGCTTTCTTT.